This is a list of T cell receptor beta chains from one sample in a study of shared clonotypes between healthy human individuals. The protocol was immunoSEQ multiplex PCR, while the TCRdb copy is restricted to in-frame clones and leaves out a portion. The data hold about 2.1 million clones, with 93% observed a single time. Sequences were obtained from naive CD8+ T cells from PBMCs. The source is a young man in good health. Some clones in this sample may be carry-over from other donors' samples. Each CDR3 is given with its conserved first and last residue.

j_call v_call cdr3_aa
TRBJ2-7 TRBV21-1 CASSKEEQGIVSYEQYF
TRBJ2-7 TRBV28 CASSSRREGSYEQYF
TRBJ2-7 TRBV7-8 CASSFSSAYSDEQYF
TRBJ1-1 TRBV27 CASSSLGMPEAFF
TRBJ2-7 TRBV28 CASSLPGLANSYEQYF
TRBJ2-7 TRBV15 CATSRGRDLYEQYF
TRBJ1-2 TRBV28 CASRPPGAPYGYTF
TRBJ2-1 TRBV28 CASSSGGYIYNEQFF
TRBJ2-1 TRBV7-6 CASSPPRGSHNEQFF
TRBJ1-3 TRBV9 CASSGARLGQGRNTIYF
TRBJ2-1 TRBV11-2 CASSLWAGEGYNEQFF
TRBJ2-2 TRBV27 CATTDRAGTGELFF
TRBJ2-7 TRBV10-1 CASSRGSGSRDEQYF
TRBJ1-5 TRBV28 CASDFYREGHQPQHF
TRBJ1-2 TRBV13 CASSLGRGDYGYTF
TRBJ2-1 TRBV9 CASSAGGVVARESEQFF
TRBJ1-2 TRBV5-6 CASSYYRDRANGYTF
TRBJ2-1 TRBV5-1 CASSPGTSGSPFSYNEQFF
TRBJ2-3 TRBV7-9 CASSVLPGTDTQYF
TRBJ2-7 TRBV10-3 CAIAESYEQYF
TRBJ2-7 TRBV29-1 CSVAGGVALYEQYF
- TRBV30 CAWMRAGTYEQYF
TRBJ2-2 TRBV4-2 CASSQGRVRAGELFF
TRBJ1-5 TRBV30 CAWSDRGLSNQPQHF
TRBJ1-2 TRBV27 CASWTGGVGYTF
TRBJ2-2 TRBV7-3 CASGDGLHTVSGELFF
TRBJ2-2 TRBV9 CASSLSFSGSISGELFF
TRBJ2-3 TRBV11-2 CASSLSSRTSTDTQYF
TRBJ2-7 TRBV5-6 CASSLGTGGEQYF
TRBJ2-7 TRBV7-2 CASSLPDYEQYF
TRBJ2-7 TRBV11-1 CASSSRTGWSSYEQYF
TRBJ1-5 TRBV6-1 CASSEADRGQGGNQPQHF
TRBJ2-7 TRBV21-1 CASSQPPLAGRSRRNYEQYF
TRBJ2-7 TRBV4-2 CASSSPGTSGNEQYF
TRBJ2-2 TRBV7-3 CASSLGDGELFF
TRBJ1-5 TRBV29-1 CSAGGRRDQPQHF
TRBJ2-3 TRBV27 CASSPPGLAGVDTQYF
TRBJ2-7 TRBV23-1 CASSQSGSYEQYF
TRBJ1-1 TRBV4-3 CASSQAVMGGTEAFF
TRBJ2-7 TRBV7-8 CASSSLRGQDRTYEQYF
TRBJ2-5 TRBV9 CASSEGQGVQETQYF
TRBJ1-2 TRBV30 CAWSEKPPGGYTF
TRBJ1-5 TRBV28 CASSLGGAGADQPQHF
TRBJ2-3 TRBV7-9 CASRKGLAGVPSTDTQYF
TRBJ2-1 TRBV7-6 CASSSPGTPNSYNEQFF
TRBJ2-7 TRBV5-1 CASSLTGDPYEQYF
TRBJ2-2 TRBV11-3 CASSLRQGPNTGELFF
TRBJ2-7 TRBV6-1 CASSEPGLGTYEQYF
TRBJ2-2 TRBV4-1 CASSLRTTGELFF